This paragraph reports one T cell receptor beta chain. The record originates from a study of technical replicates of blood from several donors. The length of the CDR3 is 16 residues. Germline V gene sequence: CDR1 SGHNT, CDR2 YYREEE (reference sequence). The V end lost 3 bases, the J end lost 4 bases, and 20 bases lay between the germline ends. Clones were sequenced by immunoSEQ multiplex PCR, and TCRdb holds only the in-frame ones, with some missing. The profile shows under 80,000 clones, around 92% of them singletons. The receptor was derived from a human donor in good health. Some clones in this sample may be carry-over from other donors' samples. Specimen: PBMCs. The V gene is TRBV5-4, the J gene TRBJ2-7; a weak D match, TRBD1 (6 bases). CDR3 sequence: CASSSSPTGHGYEQYF. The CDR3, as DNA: TGTGCCAGCAGCTCATCACCTACGGGACACGGGTACGAGCAGTACTTC.